These 31 T cell receptor beta chains were sequenced from one sample in a study of beta chain features in type 1 diabetes (dated by TCRdb to 2017 to 2018). Library prep was done by the immunoSEQ multiplex PCR assay. The High Capacity cDNA Reverse Transcription Kit was used to reverse transcribe all of the isolated RNA, meaning that expressed TCRB transcripts were what got sequenced. Sourced from immuneACCESS, this table was stored by TCRdb with only in-frame sequences that have V and J called. A share of the clones is absent; for the studies checked, an unresolved V gene accounts for under half, and the remainder has no known explanation. The table for this sample lists more than 350,000 clones; 10% to 12% of them were counted only once. The ten largest clones represent roughly 0.046% of the sample. The sample was naive CD4+ T cells from blood. The cell subset or site label, read with the paper, signifies: true naive CD4+ T cells. The receptors were gathered from a young woman in good health.

The CDR3 loop reads CSVEAGRTGAQYF. In nucleotides, the CDR3 is TGCAGCGTTGAAGCGGGAAGGACAGGGGCTCAGTATTTT. V usage is TRBV29-1 and J usage is TRBJ2-3, with 9 bases matching TRBD1. V gave up 1 base and J gave up 12 bases; unmatched junction bases: 8. This CDR3 region has 13 residues. The germline V gene has CDR1 SQVTM and CDR2 ANQGSEA.

In this sample, this clone turned up a few times. The rearrangement joins TRBV15 to TRBJ1-1; the match to TRBD1 covers 8 bases. Germline CDR1 is LNHNV and CDR2 is YYDKDF (reference sequence). The V and J ends lost 1 base and 6 bases, in that order; junction bases with no gene match: 4. The CDR3 contains 14 residues. The CDR3 loop reads CATSRVSGGPEAFF. The CDR3 DNA sequence: TGTGCCACCAGCAGAGTATCAGGGGGCCCTGAAGCTTTCTTT.

This clone was counted a few times. This chain links TRBV5-1 with TRBJ2-3; D is perhaps TRBD2 (6 bases). This CDR3 has 14 residues. V lost 8 bases and J lost 1, with 14 bases in between. Germline loops: CDR1 SGHRS, CDR2 YFSETQ. In DNA form, the CDR3 reads TGCGCCAGTATAGCGGAAATGGGCACAGATACGCAGTATTTT. It specifies CASIAEMGTDTQYF.

The genes are TRBV7-6 and TRBJ2-5, with TRBD1 matching over 9 bases. CDR3 length equals 13 residues. The J segment lost 5 bases and the V segment lost 4 bases, leaving 2 bases of the junction unmatched. Germline loops: CDR1 SGHVS, CDR2 FNYEAQ. The CDR3 spells CASSWTGAETQYF. As DNA, the CDR3 is TGTGCCAGCAGCTGGACAGGGGCCGAGACCCAGTACTTC.

This sequence joins TRBV29-1 and TRBJ2-7; D is possibly TRBD1 or TRBD2 (5 bases each). This CDR3 spans 14 amino acids. The V gene lost 0 bases and the J gene lost 2 bases, with 11 bases spanning the gap. The V gene's germline CDR1 is SQVTM and CDR2 ANQGSEA. For the CDR3, the DNA is TGCAGCGTTGAAGAGAGGCAGGGAGCCTACGAGCAGTACTTC. Translated: CSVEERQGAYEQYF.

The chain combines TRBV13 with TRBJ2-1; 7 bases are shared with TRBD2. J was trimmed by 5 bases and V by 0 bases; bases with no gene match: 1. Germline CDR1 reads PRHDT; CDR2 reads FYEKMQ (reference sequence). This CDR3 spans 14 amino acids. The DNA for the CDR3 is TGTGCCAGCAGCTTAGGACTAGCGAACAATGAGCAGTTCTTC. Translated, it gives CASSLGLANNEQFF.

This clone occurred a few times. V and J are TRBV29-1 and TRBJ2-1; D is undetermined. V gave up 3 bases and J gave up 4 bases, with 13 bases separating them. The germline gives CDR1 SQVTM, CDR2 ANQGSEA. This CDR3 region has 14 residues. CDR3 amino acids: CSVDDQVKYNEQFF. The CDR3 coding sequence is TGCAGCGTTGATGACCAGGTGAAGTACAATGAGCAGTTCTTC.

This rearrangement joins TRBV30 to TRBJ2-2; D not certain. From germline, CDR1 is GTSNPN and CDR2 SVGIG (reference sequence). The CDR3 consists of 12 residues. The V gene lost 0 bases and the J gene lost 6 bases, with 5 bases spanning the gap. Here the CDR3 reads CAWSVSPGELFF. The CDR3 coding sequence is TGTGCCTGGAGTGTATCCCCCGGGGAGCTGTTTTTT.

This clone showed up just a few times. The identical CDR3 is also encoded by other nucleotide sequences in the sample. The chain employs TRBV2 and TRBJ2-3; no clear D gene. V was cut by 2 bases and J by 3 bases, with 0 bases left in between. CDR1 and CDR2 (germline): SNHLY, FYNNEI. This CDR3 comprises 11 residues. CDR3 residues: CASSETDTQYF. The CDR3 DNA reads as TGTGCCAGCAGTGAAACAGATACGCAGTATTTT.

V usage is TRBV28 and J usage is TRBJ2-7; D call uncertain. Germline CDR1 reads MDHEN; CDR2 reads SYDVKM. The CDR3 is 14 residues long. Trimming removed 7 bases from V and 7 bases from J, with 20 bases in between. CDR3 amino acids: CASTPGRGREEQYV. The DNA for the CDR3 is TGTGCCAGCACCCCGGGCCGAGGAAGAGAAGAGCAGTACGTC.

V gene TRBV11-1 combines with J gene TRBJ2-1; 7 positions agree with TRBD1. V dropped 5 bases and J dropped 8; count of bases not matched to a gene: 3. The CDR3 contains 12 residues. CDR1 and CDR2 (germline): SGHAT, FQDESV (reference sequence). CDR3 nucleotide sequence: TGTGCCAGCAGCAGACAGGGCTATGAGCAGTTCTTC. Its protein product is CASSRQGYEQFF.

This clone was counted a few times. The genes are TRBV12-5 and TRBJ2-1; D call uncertain. Looked up from germline, CDR1 is LGHNT and CDR2 is FRNRAP. Between the trimmed V and J ends, which lost 6 bases and 8 bases, there was a span of 20 bases. The CDR3 spans 15 residues. CDR3 sequence (DNA): TGTGCTAGTGGGGGTATTGAGAACACGCAGGATGAGCAGTTCTTC. This codes for CASGGIENTQDEQFF.

V gene TRBV9 combines with J gene TRBJ2-1; possibly TRBD1 or TRBD2 for D (6 bases each). Germline assignment: CDR1 SGDLS and CDR2 YYNGEE. The CDR3 has 15 residues. V shed 3 bases and J shed 1 base, with 11 bases lying between them. CDR3 loop: CASSAGGLSYNEQFF. CDR3 nucleotide sequence: TGTGCCAGCAGCGCCGGGGGCTTATCCTACAATGAGCAGTTCTTC. The whole variable domain, remainder taken from reference TRBV9 and TRBJ2-1, is DSGVTQTPKHLITATGQRVTLRCSPRSGDLSVYWYQQSLDQGLQFLIQYYNGEERAKGNILERFSAQQFPDLHSELNLSSLELGDSALYFCASSAGGLSYNEQFFGPGTRLTVL.

This clone was detected a few times. V and J are TRBV13 and TRBJ2-3; 11 nucleotides agree with TRBD2. The CDR3 loop spans 18 amino acids. In germline, CDR1 is PRHDT, CDR2 FYEKMQ (reference sequence). V was clipped by 1 base and J by 4 bases; unmatched bases: 10. For the CDR3, the DNA is TGTGCCAGCAGCTTAGCCATAGCGGGAGGGCCTGGTGCAGATACGCAGTATTTT. Translating gives CASSLAIAGGPGADTQYF.

The chain uses TRBV2 and TRBJ1-5; the D gene is possibly TRBD1 (5 bases). Germline CDR1 and CDR2: SNHLY and FYNNEI. The CDR3 runs to 14 residues. The germline V and J ends were trimmed by 3 bases and 7 bases, with 13 bases remaining between them. CDR3 region: CASSDLTARQPQHF. CDR3 nucleotide sequence: TGTGCCAGCAGTGATCTGACAGCACGCCAGCCCCAGCATTTT. Full variable domain (rest looked up from reference TRBV2 and TRBJ1-5): EPEVTQTPSHQVTQMGQEVILRCVPISNHLYFYWYRQILGQKVEFLVSFYNNEISEKSEIFDDQFSVERPDGSNFTLKIRSTKLEDSAMYFCASSDLTARQPQHFGDGTRLSIL.

The sample holds a few counts of this clone. This chain uses TRBV28 with TRBJ2-1, with TRBD1 identical over 10 bases. The germline CDR1 and CDR2 sequences are MDHEN and SYDVKM. J was trimmed by 5 bases and V by 6 bases; bases with no gene match: 7. CDR3 size: 15 residues. CDR3 sequence: CASSPPDRGDNEQFF. The DNA of the CDR3 is TGTGCCAGCAGCCCACCGGACAGGGGGGACAATGAGCAGTTCTTC.

The chain carries TRBV7-2 and TRBJ1-2; 8 nucleotides line up with TRBD1. Trimming removed 2 bases from V and 2 bases from J; junction bases left unmatched: 7. The CDR3 is made up of 16 amino acids. Germline V CDR1 and CDR2: SGHTA, FQGNSA. The CDR3 DNA sequence: TGTGCCAGCAGCTTAATCGGAGGACAGGGAAACTATGGCTACACCTTC. Amino acids: CASSLIGGQGNYGYTF.

Regarding this clone: The same CDR3 also results from other DNA sequences found in this sample. The gene calls are TRBV18 and TRBJ2-1; D is undetermined. Trimming took 3 bases from V and 1 from J, leaving 7 bases between them. This CDR3 is 14 amino acids long. Germline loops: CDR1 KGHSH, CDR2 LQKENI. CDR3 loop: CASSPTRSYNEQFF. CDR3 coding DNA: TGTGCCAGCTCACCTACGAGGTCCTACAATGAGCAGTTCTTC.

This clone came up a few times. The chain joins TRBV2 to TRBJ2-3; D may be TRBD1 or TRBD2 (5 bases each). V shed 10 bases and J shed 5 bases, with 13 bases lying between them. The CDR3 is 12 residues long. CDR1 is SNHLY and CDR2 is FYNNEI in the germline V gene. This chain's CDR3 is CATTGDGDTQYF. The CDR3 bases are TGTGCCACCACCGGGGACGGAGATACGCAGTATTTT.

CDR3 region: CATSRGDPGEKLFF. The CDR3 nucleotides read TGTGCCACCAGCAGAGGGGACCCTGGAGAAAAACTGTTTTTT. This chain uses TRBV15 with TRBJ1-4; tentative D call: TRBD1 (5 bases). V shed 1 base and J shed 8 bases, with 11 bases lying between them. This CDR3 is 14 amino acids long. Per germline, CDR1 LNHNV and CDR2 YYDKDF (reference sequence). Combining the CDR3 with reference TRBV15 and TRBJ1-4 gives the whole variable domain DAMVIQNPRYQVTQFGKPVTLSCSQTLNHNVMYWYQQKSSQAPKLLFHYYDKDFNNEADTPDNFQSRRPNTSFCFLDIRSPGLGDTAMYLCATSRGDPGEKLFFGSGTQLSVL.

This sequence joins TRBV5-1 and TRBJ1-1, with D hard to call. The CDR3 is 14 residues long. Trimming took off 0 bases at V and 4 bases at J, with 10 bases between the two ends. Looked up from germline, CDR1 is SGHRS and CDR2 is YFSETQ. This CDR3 is CASSLGDVGTEAFF. CDR3 coding DNA: TGCGCCAGCAGCTTGGGGGATGTAGGCACTGAAGCTTTCTTT.

The chain employs TRBV10-3 and TRBJ1-5; tentatively, D is TRBD1 (5 bases). Germline loops: CDR1 ENHRY, CDR2 SYGVKD. V shed 6 bases and J shed 5 bases, with 11 bases lying between them. The CDR3 runs 13 residues. The chain's CDR3 is CAIRADTYQPQHF. The CDR3 nucleotides are TGTGCCATCAGGGCGGACACCTATCAGCCCCAGCATTTT.

This clone was detected only a few times. This chain connects TRBV7-9 to TRBJ1-2, with D maybe TRBD1 (5 bases). V was shortened by 5 bases and J by 3 bases, with 16 bases between the two germline ends. The germline V gene has CDR1 SEHNR and CDR2 FQNEAQ (reference sequence). There are 15 residues in the CDR3. CDR3 sequence: CASSPRDRGHYGYTF. As DNA, the CDR3 is TGTGCCAGCAGCCCCCGGGACCGGGGACACTATGGCTACACCTTC.

This clone was detected a few times. This CDR3 is also generated by other DNA sequences in the sample. V and J are TRBV4-3 and TRBJ2-5; the D call may be TRBD1 or TRBD2 (5 bases each). Looked up from germline, CDR1 is LGHNA and CDR2 is YSLEER. V was trimmed by 0 bases and J by 5 bases, leaving 7 bases between them. CDR3 length equals 13 residues. The CDR3 DNA reads as TGCGCCAGCAGCCAAGACGAGGGGGAGACCCAGTACTTC. Its protein is CASSQDEGETQYF.

A word on this clone: This sample includes further DNA sequences coding for the same CDR3. The rearrangement links TRBV29-1 to TRBJ1-1; D call uncertain. V lost 4 bases and J 1 base, leaving 4 bases between the germline ends. The length of the CDR3 is 11 residues. CDR1 and CDR2 (germline): SQVTM, ANQGSEA. The CDR3 here is CSVVGNTEAFF. The CDR3 coding sequence is TGCAGCGTTGTAGGGAACACTGAAGCTTTCTTT.

V is TRBV28 and J is TRBJ1-6, with D possibly being TRBD1 (5 bases). Trimming removed 5 bases at V and 8 bases at J, with 22 bases between. The CDR3 extends over 17 amino acids. Germline V gene lookup returns CDR1 MDHEN and CDR2 SYDVKM. The CDR3 coding sequence is TGTGCCAGCAGTGCCTCTCATCAGGGCGTGGAGGATTCACCCCTCCACTTT. Its protein is CASSASHQGVEDSPLHF.

This clone has only a few counts. The chain links TRBV29-1 to TRBJ2-4; D not certain. The germline gives CDR1 SQVTM, CDR2 ANQGSEA. V was clipped by 4 bases and J by 0 bases, with 7 bases between them. The CDR3 loop spans 13 amino acids. Here the CDR3 reads CSVGNLAKNIQYF. CDR3 coding DNA: TGCAGCGTTGGAAATCTAGCCAAAAACATTCAGTACTTC.

This clone was seen a handful of times. The rearrangement joins TRBV5-1 to TRBJ2-1; D is possibly TRBD2 (6 bases). V lost 3 bases, J lost 4 bases, and 26 bases lay in between. Germline V gene data show CDR1 as SGHRS and CDR2 as YFSETQ. CDR3 size: 19 residues. In nucleotides, the CDR3 is TGCGCCAGCAGCTCAGCCAGACCGAGGAGGGTCCCTGAATACAATGAGCAGTTCTTC. It specifies CASSSARPRRVPEYNEQFF.

This clone has at least ten counts. The rearrangement links TRBV10-3 to TRBJ2-3, with TRBD1 as a possible D gene (6 bases). Looked up from germline, CDR1 is ENHRY and CDR2 is SYGVKD. The CDR3 contains 14 residues. V was pared by 10 bases and J by 3 bases, with 17 bases between. The CDR3, as DNA: TGTGCCACATCAGGGGCAGGGGATACAGATACGCAGTATTTT. It translates to CATSGAGDTDTQYF.

This sequence joins TRBV7-8 and TRBJ2-5, with no clear D. Germline CDR1 is SGHVS and CDR2 is FQNEAQ. The CDR3 covers 12 residues. V was clipped by 3 bases and J by 5 bases, with 7 bases between them. CDR3 sequence reads: CASSFPKETQYF. CDR3 nucleotide sequence: TGTGCCAGCAGCTTCCCCAAGGAGACCCAGTACTTC.

This clone occurred a few times. The gene calls are TRBV19 and TRBJ2-1, with D maybe TRBD1 (6 bases). V lost 4 bases and J 4 bases, leaving 11 bases between the germline ends. This CDR3 is built from 14 residues. Per the germline V gene, CDR1 is LNHDA and CDR2 is SQIVND (reference sequence). The CDR3 sequence: CASSTNRDYNEQFF. CDR3 DNA: TGTGCCAGTAGTACCAACAGGGATTACAATGAGCAGTTCTTC. Supplemented by reference TRBV19 and TRBJ2-1, the full variable domain reads DGGITQSPKYLFRKEGQNVTLSCEQNLNHDAMYWYRQDPGQGLRLIYYSQIVNDFQKGDIAEGYSVSREKKESFPLTVTSAQKNPTAFYLCASSTNRDYNEQFFGPGTRLTVL.